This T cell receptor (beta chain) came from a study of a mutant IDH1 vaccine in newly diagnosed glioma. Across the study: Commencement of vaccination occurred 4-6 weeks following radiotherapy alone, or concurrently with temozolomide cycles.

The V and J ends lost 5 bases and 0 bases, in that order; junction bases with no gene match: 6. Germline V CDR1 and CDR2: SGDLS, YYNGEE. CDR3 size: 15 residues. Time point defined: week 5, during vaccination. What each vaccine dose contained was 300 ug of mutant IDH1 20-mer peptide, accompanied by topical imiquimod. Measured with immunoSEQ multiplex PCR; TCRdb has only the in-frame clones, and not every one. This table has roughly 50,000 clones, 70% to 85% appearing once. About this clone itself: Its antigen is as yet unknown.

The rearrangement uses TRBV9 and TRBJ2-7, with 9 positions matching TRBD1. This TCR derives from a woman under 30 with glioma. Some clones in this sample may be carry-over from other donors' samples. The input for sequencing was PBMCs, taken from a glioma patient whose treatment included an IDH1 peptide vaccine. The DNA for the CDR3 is TGTGCCAGCAGTCCGGGACAGGGATTCTCCTACGAGCAGTACTTC. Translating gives CASSPGQGFSYEQYF.